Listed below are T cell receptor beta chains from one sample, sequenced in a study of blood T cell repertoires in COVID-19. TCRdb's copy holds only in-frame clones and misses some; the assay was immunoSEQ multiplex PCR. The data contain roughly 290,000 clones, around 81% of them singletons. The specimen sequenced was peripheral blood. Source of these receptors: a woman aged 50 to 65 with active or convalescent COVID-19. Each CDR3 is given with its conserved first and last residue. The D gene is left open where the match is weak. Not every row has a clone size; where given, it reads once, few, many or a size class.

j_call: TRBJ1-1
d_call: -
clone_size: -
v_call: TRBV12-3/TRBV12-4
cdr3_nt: TGTGCCAGCAGTCTAGACAGCCTAGAAGCTTTCTTT
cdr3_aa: CASSLDSLEAFF

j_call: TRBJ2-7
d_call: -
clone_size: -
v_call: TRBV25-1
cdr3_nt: TGTGCCAGCATAAGAACAGGTACCTACGAGCAGTACTTC
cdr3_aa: CASIRTGTYEQYF

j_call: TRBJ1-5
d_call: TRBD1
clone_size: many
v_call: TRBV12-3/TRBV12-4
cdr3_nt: TGTGCCAGCAGTATACAGGGGAATCAGCCCCAGCATTTT
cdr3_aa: CASSIQGNQPQHF

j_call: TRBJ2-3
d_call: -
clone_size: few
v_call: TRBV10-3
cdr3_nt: TGTGCCATCACGATAGGGGGCACAGATACGCAGTATTTT
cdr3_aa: CAITIGGTDTQYF

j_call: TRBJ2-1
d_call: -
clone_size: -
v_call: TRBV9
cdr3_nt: TGTGCCAGCAGCGTACGAGGTGCCACGTCTAGTGAGCAGTTCTTC
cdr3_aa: CASSVRGATSSEQFF

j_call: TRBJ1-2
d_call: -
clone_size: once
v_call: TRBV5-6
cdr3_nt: TGTGCCAGCAGCGGTCGTGGCGGCTACACCTTC
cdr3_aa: CASSGRGGYTF

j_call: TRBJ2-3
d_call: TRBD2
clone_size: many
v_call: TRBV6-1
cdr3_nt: TGTGCCAGCAGTGAAGGACTAGCGGGAGGGCCAGATACGCAGTATTTT
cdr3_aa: CASSEGLAGGPDTQYF

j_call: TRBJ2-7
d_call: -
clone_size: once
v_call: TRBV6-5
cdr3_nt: TGTGCCAGCAGTTATTCACAGGGGGGGGACGAGCAGTACTTC
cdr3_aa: CASSYSQGGDEQYF

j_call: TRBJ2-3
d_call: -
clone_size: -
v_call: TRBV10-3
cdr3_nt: TGTGCCATCAGGGCAGGGGAGACAGATACGCAGTATTTT
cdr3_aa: CAIRAGETDTQYF

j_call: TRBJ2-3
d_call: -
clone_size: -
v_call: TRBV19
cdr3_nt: TGTGCCAGTAGTAGATTGACAACAGCGGTAGACACAGATACGCAGTATTTT
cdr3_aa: CASSRLTTAVDTDTQYF

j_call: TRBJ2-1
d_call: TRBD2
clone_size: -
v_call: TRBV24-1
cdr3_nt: TGTGCCACCAGTGACCCCCGCCCTAGGGCGGGAGGTGCTGAGCAGTTCTTC
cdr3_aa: CATSDPRPRAGGAEQFF

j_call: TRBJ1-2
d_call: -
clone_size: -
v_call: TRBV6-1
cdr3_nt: TGTGCCAGCAGTGAAACCGGGTTTCCCTATGGCTACACCTTC
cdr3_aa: CASSETGFPYGYTF

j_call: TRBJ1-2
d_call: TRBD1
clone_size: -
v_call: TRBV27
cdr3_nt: TGTGCCAGCAGTTTATACAGCGGGACAGGTTATGGCTACACCTTC
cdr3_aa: CASSLYSGTGYGYTF

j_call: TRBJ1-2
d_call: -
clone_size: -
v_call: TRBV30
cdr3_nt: TGTGCCTGGAATGGGCGCTTGGTGAGATACACCTTC
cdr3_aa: CAWNGRLVRYTF

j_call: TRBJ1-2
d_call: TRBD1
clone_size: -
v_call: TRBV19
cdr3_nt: TGTGCCAGTAGCGACAGGGGCGGCGGCTACACCTTC
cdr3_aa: CASSDRGGGYTF

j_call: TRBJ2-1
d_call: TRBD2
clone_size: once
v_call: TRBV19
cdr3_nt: TGTGCCAGTAGTATAGATCGACGACTAGCGGCCGGAGCGTCGGCCGACAATGAGCAGTTCTTC
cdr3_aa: CASSIDRRLAAGASADNEQFF

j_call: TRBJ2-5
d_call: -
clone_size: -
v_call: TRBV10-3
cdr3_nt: TGTGCCATCAGATTTCCGACGCAGGACCAAGAGACCCAGTACTTC
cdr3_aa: CAIRFPTQDQETQYF

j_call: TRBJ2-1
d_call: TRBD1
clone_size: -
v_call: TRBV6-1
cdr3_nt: TGTGCCAGCAGCGAAGGACAGGGAAACAATGAGCAGTTCTTC
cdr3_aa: CASSEGQGNNEQFF

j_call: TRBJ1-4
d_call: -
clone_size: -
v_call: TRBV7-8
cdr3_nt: TGTGCCAGCAGCTTAGATCGACCGACTCCGGGGGAAAAACTGTTTTTT
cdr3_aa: CASSLDRPTPGEKLFF

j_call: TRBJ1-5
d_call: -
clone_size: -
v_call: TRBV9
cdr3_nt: TGTGCCAGCAGCGCGGGGGGACACGATCAGCCCCAGCATTTT
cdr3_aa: CASSAGGHDQPQHF

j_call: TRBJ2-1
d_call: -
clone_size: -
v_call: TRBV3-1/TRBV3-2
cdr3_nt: TGTGCCAGCAGCCCGGGACTCCCGCCTAACAATGAGCAGTTCTTC
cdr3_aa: CASSPGLPPNNEQFF

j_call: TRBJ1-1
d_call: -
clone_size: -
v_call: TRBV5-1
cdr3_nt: TGCGCCAGCAGCCCGGGTGTTGTTGGGAGGAACACTGAAGCTTTCTTT
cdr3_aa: CASSPGVVGRNTEAFF

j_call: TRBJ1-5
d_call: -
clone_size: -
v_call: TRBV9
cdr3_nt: TGTGCCAGCAGCGTAGGACCGGGGGGCTCGGAGCCCCAGCATTTT
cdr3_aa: CASSVGPGGSEPQHF

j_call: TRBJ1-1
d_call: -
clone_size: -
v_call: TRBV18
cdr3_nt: TGTGCCAGCTCCCCGGGGGACCGGGAGGACACTGAAGCTTTCTTT
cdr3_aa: CASSPGDREDTEAFF

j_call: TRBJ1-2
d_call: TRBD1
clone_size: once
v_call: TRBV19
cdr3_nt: TGTGCCAGTAGTGCAGGGGGACAGGGGCGCTACACCTTC
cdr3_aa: CASSAGGQGRYTF

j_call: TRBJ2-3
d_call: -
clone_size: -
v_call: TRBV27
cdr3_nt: TGTGCCAGCAGGCCTTCTTACACCCGCACAGATACGCAGTATTTT
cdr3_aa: CASRPSYTRTDTQYF

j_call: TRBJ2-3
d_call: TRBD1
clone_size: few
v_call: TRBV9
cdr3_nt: TGTGCCAGCAGCCCTGGGACAGGGGGCCCAGATACGCAGTATTTT
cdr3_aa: CASSPGTGGPDTQYF

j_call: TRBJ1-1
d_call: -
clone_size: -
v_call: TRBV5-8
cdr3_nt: TGTGCCAGCAGTTACCTCGTCAGGGAATACACTGAAGCTTTCTTT
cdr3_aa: CASSYLVREYTEAFF

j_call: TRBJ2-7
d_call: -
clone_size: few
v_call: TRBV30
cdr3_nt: TGTGCCTGGAGTAGCTTATCCTACGAGCAGTACTTC
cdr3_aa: CAWSSLSYEQYF

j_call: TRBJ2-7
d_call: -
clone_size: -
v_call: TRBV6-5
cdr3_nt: TGTGCCAGCAGTTACGGCGGGGGCGGCGGCTACGAGCAGTACTTC
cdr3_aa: CASSYGGGGGYEQYF

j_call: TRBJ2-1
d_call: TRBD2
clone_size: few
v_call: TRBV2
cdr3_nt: TGTGCCAGCACCCTGGGGACTAGCGGGGCTGGGGAGCAGTTCTTC
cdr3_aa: CASTLGTSGAGEQFF

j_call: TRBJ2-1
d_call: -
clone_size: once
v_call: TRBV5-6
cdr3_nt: TGTGCCAGCAGCTTAATTGGGGCTTACTACAATGAGCAGTTCTTC
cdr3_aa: CASSLIGAYYNEQFF

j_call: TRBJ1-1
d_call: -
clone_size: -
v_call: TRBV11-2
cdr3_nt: TGTGCCAGCAGCTTAGGGATAGGGACTATGAACACTGAAGCTTTCTTT
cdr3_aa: CASSLGIGTMNTEAFF

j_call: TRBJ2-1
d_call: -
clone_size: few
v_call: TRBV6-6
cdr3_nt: TGTGCCAGCCGTCGCGCAGACTCCTACAATGAGCAGTTCTTC
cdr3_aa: CASRRADSYNEQFF

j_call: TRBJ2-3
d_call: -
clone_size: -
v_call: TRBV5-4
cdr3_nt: TGTGCCAGCAGCCTCGCTTCGGTCACAGATACGCAGTATTTT
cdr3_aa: CASSLASVTDTQYF

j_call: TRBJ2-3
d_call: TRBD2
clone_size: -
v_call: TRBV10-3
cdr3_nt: TGTGCCATCAGGACTAGCACGATGCGCACAGATACGCAGTATTTT
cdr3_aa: CAIRTSTMRTDTQYF

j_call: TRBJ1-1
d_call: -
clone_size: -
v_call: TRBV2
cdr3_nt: TGTGCCAAACGGGGAGGGGCTTCTATGAACACTGAAGCTTTCTTT
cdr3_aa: CAKRGGASMNTEAFF

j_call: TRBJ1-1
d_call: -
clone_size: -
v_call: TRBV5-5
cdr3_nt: TGTGCCAGCAGCTTGAGAGCAGGGTCGAACACTGAAGCTTTCTTT
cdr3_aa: CASSLRAGSNTEAFF

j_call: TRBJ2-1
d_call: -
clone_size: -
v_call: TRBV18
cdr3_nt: TGTGCCAGCTCACCACCCCAGGGCCCCCTCTCTTACAATGAGCAGTTCTTC
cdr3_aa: CASSPPQGPLSYNEQFF

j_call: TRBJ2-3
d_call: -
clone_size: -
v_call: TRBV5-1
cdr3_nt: TGCGCCAGCAGCTTGGACACAAACACAGATACGCAGTATTTT
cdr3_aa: CASSLDTNTDTQYF

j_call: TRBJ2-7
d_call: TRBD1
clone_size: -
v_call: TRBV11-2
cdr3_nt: TGTGCCAGCAGCCAGGGGCGGGGGACAGGGAGAAACTACGAGCAGTACTTC
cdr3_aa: CASSQGRGTGRNYEQYF

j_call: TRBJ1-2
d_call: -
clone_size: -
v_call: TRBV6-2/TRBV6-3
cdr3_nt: TGTGCCAGCAGCAAAGGGACACCTTATGGCTACACCTTC
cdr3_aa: CASSKGTPYGYTF